A single sample is the source of the 14 T cell receptor beta chains below, sequenced in a study of control samples from healthy donors and cancer patients. The repertoire was sequenced with immunoSEQ multiplex PCR; TCRdb's copy has only in-frame clones and lacks some. The sample holds about 94,000 clones, approximately 90% seen once. The sample taken for sequencing was blood. These TCRs come from a young woman in good health.

The chain couples TRBV21-1 to TRBJ2-6. TRBV21-1 is listed as a pseudogene. The CDR3 runs to 13 residues. CDR3 sequence reads: CARPQTGANVLTF. The CDR3 nucleotides are TGTGCCAGGCCTCAAACTGGGGCCAACGTCCTGACTTTC.

A few counts support this clone. The V gene is TRBV4-1, the J gene TRBJ1-3; D remains ambiguous. The germline V and J ends were trimmed by 4 bases and 0 bases, with 10 bases remaining between them. Germline V gene lookup returns CDR1 MGHRA and CDR2 YSYEKL. The CDR3 consists of 15 residues. CDR3 loop: CASSRGVDSGNTIYF. The DNA of the CDR3 is TGCGCCAGCAGCCGAGGCGTTGACTCTGGAAACACCATATATTTT.

This clone was observed a few times. Other DNA sequences in this specimen translate into the identical CDR3. The chain has TRBV19 and TRBJ2-6; D call uncertain. V was trimmed by 4 bases and J by 0 bases, leaving 10 bases between them. Germline V gene sequence: CDR1 LNHDA, CDR2 SQIVND (reference sequence). The CDR3 spans 16 residues. The CDR3 nucleotides read TGTGCCAGTAGTACTCTCCTCAGCTCTGGGGCCAACGTCCTGACTTTC. Translated: CASSTLLSSGANVLTF.

The J gene is TRBJ1-3, the V gene TRBV10-3; 8 positions agree with TRBD1. Germline V gene sequence: CDR1 ENHRY, CDR2 SYGVKD. The CDR3 runs 15 residues. J was trimmed by 2 bases and V by 3 bases; bases with no gene match: 3. The CDR3 DNA sequence: TGTGCCATCAGTGATCCGGACAGGGCTGGAAACACCATATATTTT. Protein sequence: CAISDPDRAGNTIYF.

The chain uses TRBV7-6 and TRBJ2-2, with 7 bases fitting TRBD1. CDR3 length equals 16 residues. The trim removed 5 bases at V and 0 bases at J, leaving 6 bases unmatched. Germline CDR1 is SGHVS and CDR2 is FNYEAQ. CDR3: CASSVQGFANTGELFF. CDR3 coding DNA: TGTGCCAGCAGCGTACAGGGGTTCGCGAACACCGGGGAGCTGTTTTTT.

The V gene is TRBV10-3, the J gene TRBJ2-1; D uncertain. Trimming left V 0 bases short and J 3 bases short, with 12 bases between. CDR1 and CDR2 from the germline V gene are ENHRY and SYGVKD. CDR3 size: 16 residues. In nucleotides, the CDR3 is TGTGCCATCAGTGAGTCGAAATCCTCCATCTACAATGAGCAGTTCTTC. It codes for CAISESKSSIYNEQFF.

CDR3 DNA sequence: TGTGCCAGCAGTTTAGGAGAGCGGTCTGAGCAGTTCTTC. Translating gives CASSLGERSEQFF. The chain combines TRBV12-3 or TRBV12-4 with TRBJ2-1; TRBD2 might be the D (5 bases). With 1 base removed from V and 9 bases from J, the gap between germline ends came to 10 bases. CDR3 length equals 13 residues.

The V gene is TRBV4-1, the J gene TRBJ2-3; the D is unclear. V lost 3 bases, J lost 0 bases, and 13 bases lay in between. The CDR3 is 16 amino acids. The germline CDR1 and CDR2 sequences are MGHRA and YSYEKL. In DNA form, the CDR3 reads TGCGCCAGCAGCCAGGGGATGCTGCCTAGCACAGATACGCAGTATTTT. Protein: CASSQGMLPSTDTQYF.

The V gene is TRBV11-2, the J gene TRBJ1-1; 9 bases are shared with TRBD1. This CDR3 is 13 amino acids long. The germline gives CDR1 SGHAT, CDR2 FQNNGV. Germline trimming cut 7 bases from V and 7 bases from J; bases unmatched to any gene: 7. CDR3 nucleotides: TGTGCCAGCATAGGGGACAGGGAAGTTGAAGCTTTCTTT. Residues: CASIGDREVEAFF.

The chain carries TRBV5-1 and TRBJ1-1, with a weak D call TRBD1 (5 bases). Between the trimmed V and J ends, which lost 4 bases and 3 bases, there was a span of 19 bases. CDR1 and CDR2 from the germline V gene are SGHRS and YFSETQ. The CDR3 spans 16 residues. The CDR3 region is CASSIGIRVADTEAFF. In nucleotides, the CDR3 is TGCGCCAGCAGCATTGGTATCAGGGTGGCGGACACTGAAGCTTTCTTT.

This clone was recorded only once. The chain combines TRBV5-4 with TRBJ1-2; maybe TRBD1 (6 bases). The CDR3 is made up of 14 amino acids. V lost 5 bases, J lost 7 bases, and 18 bases lay in between. Looked up from germline, CDR1 is SGHNT and CDR2 is YYREEE (reference sequence). The CDR3 loop reads CASSYFSGTFGYTF. The CDR3 region has the DNA TGTGCCAGCAGTTACTTTTCCGGGACATTTGGCTACACCTTC.

This clone was seen a single time. The DNA of the CDR3 is TGCAGTGCTAGTCTTCCAGGGGGCCTGTATAGCAATCAGCCCCAGCATTTT. Encoded protein: CSASLPGGLYSNQPQHF. The gene calls are TRBV20-1 and TRBJ1-5, with 8 bases fitting TRBD1. There are 17 residues in the CDR3. Germline CDR1 and CDR2: DFQATT and SNEGSKA (reference sequence). Germline trimming cut 3 bases from V and 0 bases from J; bases unmatched to any gene: 10.

This chain uses TRBV27 with TRBJ2-7, with D perhaps TRBD1 (6 bases). Per the germline V gene, CDR1 is MNHEY and CDR2 is SMNVEV (reference sequence). This CDR3 is 15 amino acids long. V lost 3 bases to trimming and J lost 3 bases, with 15 bases between them. The CDR3 sequence is CASSFTDSPFYEQYF. Written as DNA, the CDR3 is TGTGCCAGCAGTTTCACGGACAGCCCATTCTACGAGCAGTACTTC.

The V call is TRBV4-1, the J call TRBJ2-7; 7 nucleotides align to TRBD1. V lost 6 bases and J lost 3; bases outside the gene matches: 11. The germline CDR1 and CDR2 sequences are MGHRA and YSYEKL. CDR3 length: 15 amino acids. The CDR3 sequence: CASSPYRDRDYEQYF. The DNA for the CDR3 is TGCGCCAGCAGTCCATACCGGGACAGAGACTACGAGCAGTACTTC.